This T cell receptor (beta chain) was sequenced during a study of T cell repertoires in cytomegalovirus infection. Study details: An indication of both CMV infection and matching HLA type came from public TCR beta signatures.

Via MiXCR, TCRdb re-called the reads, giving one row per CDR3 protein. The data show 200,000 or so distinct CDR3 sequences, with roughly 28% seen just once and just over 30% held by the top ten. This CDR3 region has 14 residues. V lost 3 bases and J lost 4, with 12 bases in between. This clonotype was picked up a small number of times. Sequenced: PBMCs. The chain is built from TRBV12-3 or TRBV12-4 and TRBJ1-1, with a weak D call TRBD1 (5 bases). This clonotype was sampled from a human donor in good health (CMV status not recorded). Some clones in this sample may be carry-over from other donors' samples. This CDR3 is CASSFREGITEAFF. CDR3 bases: TGTGCCAGCAGTTTCAGGGAAGGGATCACTGAAGCTTTCTTT.